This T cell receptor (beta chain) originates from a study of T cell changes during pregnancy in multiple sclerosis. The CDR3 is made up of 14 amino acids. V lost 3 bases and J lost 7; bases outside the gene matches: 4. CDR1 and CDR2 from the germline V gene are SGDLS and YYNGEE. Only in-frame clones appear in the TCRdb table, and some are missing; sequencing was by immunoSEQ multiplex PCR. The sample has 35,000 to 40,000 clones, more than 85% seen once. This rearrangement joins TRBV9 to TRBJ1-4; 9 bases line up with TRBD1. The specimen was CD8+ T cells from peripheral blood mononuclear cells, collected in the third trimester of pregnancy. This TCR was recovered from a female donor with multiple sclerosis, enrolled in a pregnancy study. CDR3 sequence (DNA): TGTGCCAGCAGCGAGGACAGGGGCGGTGAAAAACTGTTTTTT. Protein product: CASSEDRGGEKLFF.